The 17 T cell receptor beta chains reported below all come from one sample, sequenced in a study of shared clonotypes between healthy human individuals. Sequenced by immunoSEQ multiplex PCR; TCRdb stores in-frame clones only, minus some. The sample contains under 650,000 clones, 90% to 96% of which appear only once. The sample was naive CD4+ T cells sorted from blood. This sample's subset: CD45RA+ positively selected. These receptors all stem from a woman aged 25 to 39 in good health.

The gene calls are TRBV6-5 and TRBJ2-3; maybe TRBD2 (5 bases). V was clipped by 2 bases and J by 0 bases, with 6 bases between them. The CDR3 totals 14 residues. Germline V CDR1 and CDR2: MNHEY, SVGAGI. For the CDR3, the DNA is TGTGCCAGCAGTTACGGACTTAGCACAGATACGCAGTATTTT. It encodes CASSYGLSTDTQYF.

This clone appeared once. The chain carries TRBV7-9 and TRBJ1-6; no reliable D call. V was clipped by 8 bases and J by 5 bases, with 10 bases between them. The CDR3 covers 13 residues. CDR1 is SEHNR and CDR2 is FQNEAQ in the germline V gene (reference sequence). The DNA for the CDR3 is TGTGCCAGCTCGAGCAGTGATAATTCACCCCTCCACTTT. This translates into CASSSSDNSPLHF.

The J gene is TRBJ2-2, the V gene TRBV5-1, with 7 bases aligning to TRBD2. Germline V gene lookup returns CDR1 SGHRS and CDR2 YFSETQ. This CDR3 has 15 amino acids. With 4 bases clipped from V and 0 bases from J, the junction kept 3 bases outside the gene matches. The CDR3 spells CASSGTSANTGELFF. CDR3 DNA: TGCGCCAGCAGCGGTACTAGCGCGAACACCGGGGAGCTGTTTTTT.

V and J are TRBV15 and TRBJ1-5, with D possibly TRBD1 on 5 matching bases. CDR1 and CDR2 (germline): LNHNV, YYDKDF (reference sequence). V lost 5 bases to trimming and J lost 0 bases, with 11 bases between them. The CDR3 totals 15 residues. The CDR3 DNA is TGTGCCACCAGCGTCCGCAGGGCTAGCAATCAGCCCCAGCATTTT. As protein: CATSVRRASNQPQHF.

The chain uses TRBV6-6 and TRBJ1-5; D unclear. This CDR3 has 15 amino acids. In germline, CDR1 is MNHNY, CDR2 SVGAGI (reference sequence). Trimming removed 0 bases at V and 0 bases at J, with 6 bases between. This CDR3 is CASSYSINSNQPQHF. Here the CDR3 DNA reads TGTGCCAGCAGTTACTCAATAAATAGCAATCAGCCCCAGCATTTT.

V and J are TRBV7-2 and TRBJ2-2; 11 positions agree with TRBD1. Losses at the gene ends were 1 base for V and 5 bases for J; bases not matched to a gene: 3. The CDR3 sequence is 16 residues long. Germline CDR1 reads SGHTA; CDR2 reads FQGNSA. CDR3 DNA sequence: TGTGCCAGCAGCTTAGTCGGGACAGGGGGGACCGGGGAGCTGTTTTTT. Protein product: CASSLVGTGGTGELFF.

The chain couples TRBV2 to TRBJ2-1, with 9 bases matching TRBD2. CDR3 length: 15 amino acids. The germline V gene has CDR1 SNHLY and CDR2 FYNNEI. The V gene end was trimmed by 2 bases and the J gene end by 8 bases; junction bases not matched to a gene: 7. The CDR3 nucleotides read TGTGCCAGCAGTGAAATTCTAGCGGGAAAGGATGAGCAGTTCTTC. Translation gives CASSEILAGKDEQFF.

The chain employs TRBV2 and TRBJ2-4; D not resolved. Germline CDR1 and CDR2: SNHLY and FYNNEI. V lost 6 bases to trimming and J lost 8 bases, with 11 bases between them. The CDR3 covers 12 residues. The DNA of the CDR3 is TGTGCCAGCAGGGAGACTGGGTACATTCAGTACTTC. Protein: CASRETGYIQYF.

The rearrangement joins TRBV11-2 to TRBJ2-7; D gene uncertain. Trimming pared 0 bases from V and 6 bases from J, leaving 9 bases between. This CDR3 is built from 13 residues. Germline values: CDR1 SGHAT, CDR2 FQNNGV. The CDR3 nucleotides are TGTGCCAGCAGCTTAGATCTTATAGGCGAGCAGTACTTC. Its translation is CASSLDLIGEQYF.

V gene TRBV11-3 combines with J gene TRBJ2-7, with D possibly TRBD1 on 6 matching bases. Germline assignment: CDR1 SGHNT and CDR2 YENEEA. The CDR3 has 14 residues. Trimming shortened V by 5 bases and J by 5 bases, and 16 bases separated the two germline ends. CDR3 amino acids: CASSPKNRADEQYF. CDR3 DNA: TGTGCCAGCAGCCCGAAAAACAGGGCCGACGAGCAGTACTTC. The full variable domain, in which reference TRBV11-3 and TRBJ2-7 provide the parts outside the CDR3, is EAGVVQSPRYKIIEKKQPVAFWCNPISGHNTLYWYLQNLGQGPELLIRYENEEAVDDSQLPKDRFSAERLKGVDSTLKIQPAELGDSAVYLCASSPKNRADEQYFGPGTRLTVT.

The chain uses TRBV11-2 and TRBJ1-2; the match to TRBD1 covers 7 bases. The J segment lost 7 bases and the V segment lost 5 bases, leaving 10 bases of the junction unmatched. The CDR3 consists of 14 residues. CDR1 is SGHAT and CDR2 is FQNNGV in the germline V gene. The CDR3 sequence is CASSPPTGAGGYTF. The CDR3 DNA sequence: TGTGCCAGCAGCCCACCAACAGGGGCGGGTGGCTACACCTTC.

The chain carries TRBV7-9 and TRBJ1-2; 10 bases fit TRBD1. The V and J ends lost 5 bases and 4 bases, in that order; junction bases with no gene match: 7. Germline CDR1 reads SEHNR; CDR2 reads FQNEAQ (reference sequence). This CDR3 is built from 15 residues. As DNA, the CDR3 is TGTGCCAGCAGCCCGGAGACAGGGGGCTTCTATGGCTACACCTTC. Encoded protein: CASSPETGGFYGYTF.

CDR3 sequence: CASSRGTGVVDEQFF. CDR3 nucleotides: TGTGCCAGCAGCCGCGGGACAGGGGTTGTGGATGAGCAGTTCTTC. The chain carries TRBV11-2 and TRBJ2-1, with 10 bases lining up with TRBD1. From germline, CDR1 is SGHAT and CDR2 FQNNGV. Losses at the gene ends were 5 bases for V and 8 bases for J; bases not matched to a gene: 9. The CDR3 covers 15 residues.

The chain carries TRBV5-1 and TRBJ2-5; 15 nucleotides agree with TRBD2. Germline V lookup: CDR1 SGHRS, CDR2 YFSETQ. This CDR3 contains 16 residues. Losses at the gene ends were 4 bases for V and 6 bases for J; bases not matched to a gene: 7. CDR3 residues: CASSERTSGRAKTQYF. DNA for the CDR3: TGCGCCAGCAGCGAGCGGACTAGCGGGAGGGCCAAGACCCAGTACTTC.

V gene TRBV15 combines with J gene TRBJ1-5, with D possibly being TRBD1 (5 bases). Per the germline V gene, CDR1 is LNHNV and CDR2 is YYDKDF (reference sequence). Trimming shortened V by 0 bases and J by 2 bases, and 14 bases separated the two germline ends. The CDR3 is 17 residues long. CDR3 in amino acids: CATSRDEWGEGNQPQHF. The CDR3 nucleotides are TGTGCCACCAGCAGAGATGAGTGGGGGGAGGGCAATCAGCCCCAGCATTTT.

In its sample, this clone was seen once. The chain is built from TRBV7-2 and TRBJ2-4; D gene ambiguous. The V end lost 5 bases, the J end lost 0 bases, and 11 bases lay between the germline ends. This CDR3 comprises 15 residues. The germline V gene has CDR1 SGHTA and CDR2 FQGNSA. The CDR3, as DNA: TGTGCCAGCAGCAGTGTACCCGTAGCCAAAAACATTCAGTACTTC. Its translation is CASSSVPVAKNIQYF.

This sequence joins TRBV4-1 and TRBJ2-1; TRBD2 matches 13 bases. The CDR3 length is 18 residues. V was pared by 1 base and J by 4 bases, with 7 bases of the junction left unmatched. Germline V gene sequence: CDR1 MGHRA, CDR2 YSYEKL. This CDR3 is CASSQGLAGGRGYNEQFF. The CDR3 nucleotides are TGCGCCAGCAGCCAAGGACTAGCGGGAGGCCGGGGATACAATGAGCAGTTCTTC.